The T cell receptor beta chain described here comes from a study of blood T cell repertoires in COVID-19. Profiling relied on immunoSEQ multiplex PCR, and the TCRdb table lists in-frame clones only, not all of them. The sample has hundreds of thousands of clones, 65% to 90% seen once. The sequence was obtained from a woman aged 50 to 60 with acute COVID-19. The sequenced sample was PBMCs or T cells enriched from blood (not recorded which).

The CDR3: CASSPTTGFNEQFF. The CDR3 DNA sequence: TGTGCCAGCAGCCCAACGACAGGTTTCAATGAGCAGTTCTTC. This chain joins TRBV14 and TRBJ2-1; D possibly corresponds to TRBD1 (6 bases). Germline loops: CDR1 SGHDN, CDR2 FVKESK. The germline V and J ends were trimmed by 4 bases and 6 bases, with 13 bases remaining between them. The CDR3 runs 14 residues.